Below, one TCR beta chain is given with its context. The source of the sample is a study of STAT5B mutations in CD4+ large granular lymphocyte leukemia. With 1 base removed from V and 2 bases from J, the gap between germline ends came to 9 bases. Germline values: CDR1 SGHNT, CDR2 YYREEE (reference sequence). CDR3 size: 15 residues. Method: immunoSEQ multiplex PCR; TCRdb's copy keeps in-frame clones and lacks some. The sample yields fewer than 40,000 clones, approximately 72% seen once. This receptor was identified in a human donor in good health. J is TRBJ2-2 and V is TRBV5-4; D is undetermined. Sequences were obtained from CD4+ T cells from blood buffy coats. The CDR3 protein is CASSLTGRNTGELFF. CDR3 nucleotides: TGTGCCAGCAGCTTGACCGGCAGAAACACCGGGGAGCTGTTTTTT.